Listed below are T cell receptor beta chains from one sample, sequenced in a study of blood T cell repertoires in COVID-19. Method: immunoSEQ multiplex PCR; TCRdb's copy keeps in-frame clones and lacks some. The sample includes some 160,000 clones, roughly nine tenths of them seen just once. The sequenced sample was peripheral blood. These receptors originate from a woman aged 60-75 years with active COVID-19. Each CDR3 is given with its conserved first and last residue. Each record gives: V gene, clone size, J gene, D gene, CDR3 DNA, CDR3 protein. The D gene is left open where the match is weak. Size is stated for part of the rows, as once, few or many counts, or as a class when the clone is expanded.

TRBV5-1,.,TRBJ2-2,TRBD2,TGCGCCAGCAGCTCCTTGACGGGAGGGCCCACCGGGGAGCTGTTTTTT,CASSSLTGGPTGELFF
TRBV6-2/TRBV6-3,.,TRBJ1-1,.,TGTGCCAGCATCCCCTCAGGTATAATGAACACTGAAGCTTTCTTT,CASIPSGIMNTEAFF
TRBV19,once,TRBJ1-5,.,TGTGCCAGTAGTATAGGAGTTTGGGAGCAGCCCCAGCATTTT,CASSIGVWEQPQHF
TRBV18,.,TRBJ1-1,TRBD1,TGTGCCAGCGGGGGACAGGTGAACACTGAAGCTTTCTTT,CASGGQVNTEAFF
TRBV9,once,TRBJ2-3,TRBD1,TGTGCCAGCAGCACCGGGACAGGACTTTCAGATACGCAGTATTTT,CASSTGTGLSDTQYF
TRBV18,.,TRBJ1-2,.,TGTGCCAGCTCACCGACAGGTGACTATGGCTACACCTTC,CASSPTGDYGYTF
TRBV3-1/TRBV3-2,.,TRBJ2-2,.,TGTGCCAGCAGTCAATCTACTGGGGAGCTGTTTTTT,CASSQSTGELFF
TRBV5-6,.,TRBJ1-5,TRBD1,TGTGCCAGCAGCTTAGGACAGGGTGGCGGTCAGCCCCAGCATTTT,CASSLGQGGGQPQHF
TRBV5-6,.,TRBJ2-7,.,TGTGCCAGCAGCCGATTTTCAGGGTCCTACGAGCAGTACTTC,CASSRFSGSYEQYF
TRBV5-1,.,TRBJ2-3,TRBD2,TGCGCCAGCAGCTCCGGGACTAACACAGATACGCAGTATTTT,CASSSGTNTDTQYF
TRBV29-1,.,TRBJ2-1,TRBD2,TGCAGCGTTGAAGACCCATTAGCGGGAGCATCCTACAATGAGCAGTTCTTC,CSVEDPLAGASYNEQFF
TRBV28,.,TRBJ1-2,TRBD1,TGTGCCAGCAGTCTCGGACAGGGGACGGGTGGCTACACCTTC,CASSLGQGTGGYTF
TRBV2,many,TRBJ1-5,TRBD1,TGTGCCAGCAGGGCGGACAGGGGAGGCAATCAGCCCCAGCATTTT,CASRADRGGNQPQHF
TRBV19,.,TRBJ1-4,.,TGTGCCAGTAGTTTTTGGACTCTTTCCTACGCTAATGAAAAACTGTTTTTT,CASSFWTLSYANEKLFF
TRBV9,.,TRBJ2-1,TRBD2,TGTGCCAGCAACACGGGACTAGCGGGAGGAGGATCCTACAATGAGCAGTTCTTC,CASNTGLAGGGSYNEQFF
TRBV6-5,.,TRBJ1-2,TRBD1,TGTGCCAGCAGTTACTCCTTGACGGGACAGAACGGCTACACCTTC,CASSYSLTGQNGYTF
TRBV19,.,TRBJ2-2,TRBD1,TGTGCCAGTAGTAGGGACAGGGGAGGTGTGGGCACCGGGGAGCTGTTTTTT,CASSRDRGGVGTGELFF
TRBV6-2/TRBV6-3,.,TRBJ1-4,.,TGTGCCAGCAGTTACGGATCGGGGGAATGGAGTAATGAAAAACTGTTTTTT,CASSYGSGEWSNEKLFF
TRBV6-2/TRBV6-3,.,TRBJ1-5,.,TGTGCCAGCAGTTACGGGGCAGCCCAATCCTCCAGCAATCAGCCCCAGCATTTT,CASSYGAAQSSSNQPQHF
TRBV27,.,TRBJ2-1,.,TGTGCCAGCAGTCTACCGGGACTGGGGGAGGAGAATGAGCAGTTCTTC,CASSLPGLGEENEQFF
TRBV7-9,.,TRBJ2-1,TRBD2,TGTGCCAGCAGCTTAGGTGGGGACTATTTTCGGTATGAGCAGTTCTTC,CASSLGGDYFRYEQFF
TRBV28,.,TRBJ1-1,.,TGTGCCAGCAGTTTAACCCTTCATCGCAGGGGACGGAACACTGAAGCTTTCTTT,CASSLTLHRRGRNTEAFF
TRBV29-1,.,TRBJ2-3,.,TGCAGCGTTAGCGGGAGCACAGATACGCAGTATTTT,CSVSGSTDTQYF
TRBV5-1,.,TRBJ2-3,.,TGCGCCAGCAGCACTGTAAGCACAGATACGCAGTATTTT,CASSTVSTDTQYF